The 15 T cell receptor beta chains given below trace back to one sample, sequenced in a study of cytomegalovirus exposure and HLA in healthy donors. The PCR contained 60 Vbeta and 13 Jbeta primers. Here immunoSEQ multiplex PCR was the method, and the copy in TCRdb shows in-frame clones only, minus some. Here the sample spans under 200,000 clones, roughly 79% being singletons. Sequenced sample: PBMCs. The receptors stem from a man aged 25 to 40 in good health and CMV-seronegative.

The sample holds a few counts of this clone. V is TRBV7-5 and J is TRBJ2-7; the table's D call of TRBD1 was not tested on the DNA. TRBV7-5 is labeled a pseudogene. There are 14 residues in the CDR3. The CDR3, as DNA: TGTGTCAGAAGATCGGACAGGGAGAAGAACGAGCAGTACTTC. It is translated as CVRRSDREKNEQYF.

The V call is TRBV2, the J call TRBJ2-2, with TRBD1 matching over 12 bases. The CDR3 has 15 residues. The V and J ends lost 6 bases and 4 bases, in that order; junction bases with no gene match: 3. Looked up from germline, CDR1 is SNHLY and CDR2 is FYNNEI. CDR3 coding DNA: TGTGCCAGCAGACCGGGACAGGGGGCCACCGGGGAGCTGTTTTTT. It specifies CASRPGQGATGELFF.

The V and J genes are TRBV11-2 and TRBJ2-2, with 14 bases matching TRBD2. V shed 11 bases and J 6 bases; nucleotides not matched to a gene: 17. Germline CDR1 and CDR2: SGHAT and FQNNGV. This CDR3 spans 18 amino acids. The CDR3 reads CASRVGLAGDSHPGELFF. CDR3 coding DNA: TGTGCCTCCCGGGTGGGACTAGCGGGAGATTCACACCCCGGGGAGCTGTTTTTT.

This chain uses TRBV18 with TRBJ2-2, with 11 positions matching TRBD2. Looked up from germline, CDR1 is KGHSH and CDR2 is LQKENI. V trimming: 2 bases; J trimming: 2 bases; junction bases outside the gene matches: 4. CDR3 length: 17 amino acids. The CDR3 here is CASSPASGRTNTGELFF. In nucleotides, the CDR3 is TGTGCCAGCTCACCAGCTAGCGGGAGGACAAACACCGGGGAGCTGTTTTTT.

The CDR3: CASSLVEYEQYF. As DNA, the CDR3 is TGCGCCAGCAGCTTGGTTGAGTACGAGCAGTACTTC. The chain combines TRBV5-1 with TRBJ2-7, with D unclear. Germline V lookup: CDR1 SGHRS, CDR2 YFSETQ. V lost 0 bases and J 4 bases, leaving 5 bases between the germline ends. The CDR3 has 12 amino acids.

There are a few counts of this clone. The CDR3 region has the DNA TGTGCCAGTAGTACCCTTTCGAGCGGGAGTTACAATGAGCAGTTCTTC. It specifies CASSTLSSGSYNEQFF. The V call is TRBV19, the J call TRBJ2-1; TRBD2 matches 8 bases. CDR3 length equals 16 residues. V was clipped by 4 bases and J by 4 bases; unmatched bases: 9. The germline V gene encodes CDR1 LNHDA and CDR2 SQIVND (reference sequence).

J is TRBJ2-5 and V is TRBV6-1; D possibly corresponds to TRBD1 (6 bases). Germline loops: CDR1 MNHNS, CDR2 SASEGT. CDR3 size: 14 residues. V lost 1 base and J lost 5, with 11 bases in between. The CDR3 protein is CASSEGGQGETQYF. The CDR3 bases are TGTGCCAGCAGTGAAGGTGGCCAGGGGGAGACCCAGTACTTC.

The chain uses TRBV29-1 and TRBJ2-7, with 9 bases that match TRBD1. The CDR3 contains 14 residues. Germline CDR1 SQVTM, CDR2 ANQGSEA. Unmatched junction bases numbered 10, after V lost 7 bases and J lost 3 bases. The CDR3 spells CSARTGEGSYEQYF. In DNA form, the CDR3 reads TGCAGCGCCCGGACAGGGGAAGGGAGCTACGAGCAGTACTTC.

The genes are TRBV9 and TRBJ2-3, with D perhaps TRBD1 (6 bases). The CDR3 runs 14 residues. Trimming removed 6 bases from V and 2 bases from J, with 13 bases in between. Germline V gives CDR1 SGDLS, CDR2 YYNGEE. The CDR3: CASNTRGYTDTQYF. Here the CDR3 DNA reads TGTGCCAGCAATACGAGGGGGTACACAGATACGCAGTATTTT.

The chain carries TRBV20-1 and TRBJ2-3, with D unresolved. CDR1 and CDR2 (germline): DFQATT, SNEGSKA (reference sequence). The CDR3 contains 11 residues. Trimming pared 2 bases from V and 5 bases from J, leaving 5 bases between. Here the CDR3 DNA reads TGCAGTGCTAGAACTATAGATACGCAGTATTTT. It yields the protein CSARTIDTQYF.

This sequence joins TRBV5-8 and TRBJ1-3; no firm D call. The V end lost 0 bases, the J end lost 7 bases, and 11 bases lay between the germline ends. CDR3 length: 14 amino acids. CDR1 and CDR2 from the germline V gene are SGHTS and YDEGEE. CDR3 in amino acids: CASSLASVVNTIYF. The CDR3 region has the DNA TGTGCCAGCAGCTTGGCCTCAGTTGTGAACACCATATATTTT.

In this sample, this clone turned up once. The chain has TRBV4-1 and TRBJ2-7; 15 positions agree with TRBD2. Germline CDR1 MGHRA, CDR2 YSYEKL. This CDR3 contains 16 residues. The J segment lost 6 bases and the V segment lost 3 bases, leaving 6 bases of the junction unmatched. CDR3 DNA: TGCGCCAGCAGCCACGGGGGACTAGCGGGAGGCCTCGAGCAGTACTTC. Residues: CASSHGGLAGGLEQYF.

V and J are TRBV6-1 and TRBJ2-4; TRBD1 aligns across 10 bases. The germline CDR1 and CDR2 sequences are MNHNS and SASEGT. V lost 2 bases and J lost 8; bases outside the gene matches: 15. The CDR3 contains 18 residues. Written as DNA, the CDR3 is TGTGCCAGCAGTGAATTGGTTTTGACAGGGGGCAGGGTTGACATTCAGTACTTC. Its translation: CASSELVLTGGRVDIQYF.

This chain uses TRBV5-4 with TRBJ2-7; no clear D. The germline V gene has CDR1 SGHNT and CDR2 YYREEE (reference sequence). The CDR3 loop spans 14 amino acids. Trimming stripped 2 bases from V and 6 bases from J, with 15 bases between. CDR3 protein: CASSLGRSPGEQYF. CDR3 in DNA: TGTGCCAGCAGCTTAGGCAGGTCGCCTGGCGAGCAGTACTTC. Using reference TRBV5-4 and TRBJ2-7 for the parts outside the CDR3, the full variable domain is ETGVTQSPTHLIKTRGQQVTLRCSSQSGHNTVSWYQQALGQGPQFIFQYYREEENGRGNFPPRFSGLQFPNYSSELNVNALELDDSALYLCASSLGRSPGEQYFGPGTRLTVT.

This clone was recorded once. CDR3 amino acids: CASRMGTSGYNEQFF. CDR3 sequence (DNA): TGTGCCAGCAGAATGGGGACTAGCGGGTACAATGAGCAGTTCTTC. The chain links TRBV28 to TRBJ2-1; TRBD2 agrees at 12 bases. Trimming took 6 bases from V and 4 from J; bases not matched to a gene: 4. The CDR3 totals 15 residues. The V gene's germline CDR1 is MDHEN and CDR2 SYDVKM.